These T cell receptor beta chains were read from a single sample in a study of regulatory T cells in long-lasting Graves disease. TCRdb reanalysed the multiplex PCR reads using MiXCR and keeps one entry per CDR3 protein. The sample consists of 400,000 or so distinct CDR3 sequences, less than 25% of them appearing once. Sequences were derived from peripheral blood mononuclear cells (PBMCs), sampled when the disease was refractory, from a patient treated with antithyroid drugs. Every receptor here comes from a female donor with Graves disease. The CDR3 runs from the conserved cysteine through the conserved F or W. D genes are given only for firm matches. The size of a clone is reported for some rows only, either as once, few or many, or as a class for expanded clones.

TRBV30	TRBJ1-1	.	few	CAWNQNTEAFF	TGTGCCTGGAATCAGAACACTGAAGCTTTCTTT
TRBV5-1	TRBJ2-7	.	many	CASSLQRTVMDEQYF	TGCGCCAGCAGCTTGCAAAGGACAGTGATGGACGAGCAGTACTTC
TRBV7-9	TRBJ2-4	.	.	CASIGGNIQYF	TGTGCCAGCATCGGAGGAAACATTCAGTACTTC
TRBV24-1	TRBJ2-2	.	many	CATSDSGTRTLNTGELFF	TGTGCCACCAGTGATTCAGGGACACGGACACTCAACACCGGGGAGCTGTTTTTT
TRBV4-3	TRBJ2-4	TRBD1	.	CASSQERTGGLNRLAKNIQYF	TGCGCCAGCAGCCAAGAAAGGACAGGGGGCCTGAACCGACTAGCCAAAAACATTCAGTACTTC
TRBV29-1	TRBJ1-2	.	many	CSATSAVGGHGYTF	TGCAGCGCAACCTCGGCGGTGGGGGGTCATGGCTACACCTTC
TRBV18	TRBJ1-2	.	.	CASSHSTGMSYGYTF	TGTGCCAGCTCACACTCGACAGGCATGTCCTATGGCTACACCTTC
TRBV20-1	TRBJ2-1	TRBD2	few	CSAPSGLARDNEQFF	TGCAGTGCCCCCTCGGGACTAGCGAGAGACAATGAGCAGTTCTTC
TRBV28	TRBJ1-1	.	few	CASSFQRENTEAFF	TGTGCCAGCAGTTTTCAGAGGGAGAACACTGAAGCTTTCTTT
TRBV11-2	TRBJ2-5	TRBD2	many	CASSLEVAGGEQETQYF	TGTGCCAGCAGCTTAGAGGTAGCGGGAGGTGAACAAGAGACCCAGTACTTC
TRBV30	TRBJ1-6	.	many	CAWSHGRHNSPLHF	TGTGCCTGGAGCCATGGGAGGCATAATTCACCCCTCCACTTT
TRBV11-2	TRBJ1-1	.	many	CASSLGSVGAFF	TGTGCCAGCAGCTTAGGGTCCGTAGGTGCTTTCTTT
TRBV7-2	TRBJ2-1	TRBD2	few	CASSWGLAGVTYNEQFF	TGTGCCAGCAGCTGGGGACTAGCGGGGGTCACCTACAATGAGCAGTTCTTC
TRBV2	TRBJ2-5	TRBD2	many	CASSVGAGAVETQYF	TGTGCCAGCAGTGTGGGAGCGGGAGCAGTAGAGACCCAGTACTTC
TRBV6-1	TRBJ2-5	TRBD1	many	CASSEAGTGGETQYF	TGTGCCAGCAGTGAAGCCGGGACAGGGGGGGAGACCCAGTACTTC
TRBV6-1	TRBJ2-7	.	.	CASSLGQPGSYEQYF	TGTGCCAGCAGTCTAGGACAGCCCGGTTCCTACGAGCAGTACTTC